One sample yielded the 5 T cell receptor beta chains listed below, sequenced in a study of blood T cell repertoires in COVID-19. The repertoire was sequenced with immunoSEQ multiplex PCR; TCRdb's copy has only in-frame clones and lacks some. The table includes a few hundred thousand clones, 70% to 90% detected once. Sequencing input: peripheral blood. These receptors all come from a man in his late teens or twenties who had recovered from COVID-19.

In nucleotides, the CDR3 is TGTGCCTGTCCTCTCGGACTAGCGGGCTACAATGAGCAGTTCTTC. It yields the protein CACPLGLAGYNEQFF. The chain carries TRBV30 and TRBJ2-1, with 11 bases that match TRBD2. V shed 6 bases, J shed 3 bases, and the junction held 7 bases outside the gene matches. The CDR3 length is 15 residues. CDR1 is GTSNPN and CDR2 is SVGIG in the germline V gene (reference sequence).

The chain uses TRBV19 and TRBJ2-5; 8 bases are shared with TRBD1. V trimming: 5 bases; J trimming: 1 base; junction bases outside the gene matches: 6. The CDR3 totals 15 residues. CDR1 is LNHDA, CDR2 SQIVND, per germline (reference sequence). CDR3 residues: CASSFPGQGQETQYF. The CDR3 nucleotides are TGTGCCAGTAGTTTTCCCGGACAGGGCCAAGAGACCCAGTACTTC.

The rearrangement links TRBV30 to TRBJ2-1; 8 bases fit TRBD1. V was clipped by 1 base and J by 5 bases; unmatched bases: 4. The CDR3 runs to 14 residues. The germline gives CDR1 GTSNPN, CDR2 SVGIG (reference sequence). The CDR3 loop reads CAWSDRGNHNEQFF. CDR3 nucleotide sequence: TGTGCCTGGAGTGACAGGGGGAACCACAATGAGCAGTTCTTC.

The chain recombines TRBV9 with TRBJ1-3; a weak D match, TRBD1 (6 bases). Germline V CDR1 and CDR2: SGDLS, YYNGEE. V shed 0 bases and J shed 3 bases, with 13 bases lying between them. The CDR3 is 16 amino acids. The CDR3 reads CASSVEGGANGNTIYF. DNA for the CDR3: TGTGCCAGCAGCGTAGAAGGGGGGGCTAATGGAAACACCATATATTTT. Drawing the rest from reference TRBV9 and TRBJ1-3, the complete variable domain is DSGVTQTPKHLITATGQRVTLRCSPRSGDLSVYWYQQSLDQGLQFLIQYYNGEERAKGNILERFSAQQFPDLHSELNLSSLELGDSALYFCASSVEGGANGNTIYFGEGSWLTVV.

The chain employs TRBV12-3 or TRBV12-4 and TRBJ1-1; D is undetermined. V lost 2 bases, J lost 3 bases, and 7 bases lay in between. CDR3 length equals 13 residues. The CDR3 region has the DNA TGTGCCAGCAGTTTAATGCAGGACACTGAAGCTTTCTTT. Translated: CASSLMQDTEAFF.